A single sample is the source of the 17 T cell receptor beta chains below, sequenced in a study of glioma-infiltrating T cells. Using RNA template, CDR3s of TCR alpha and beta were amplified with iRepertoire arm-PCR. Via MiXCR, TCRdb re-called the multiplex PCR reads, giving one row per CDR3 protein. The table shows more than 300,000 distinct CDR3 sequences, with 41% occurring only once. Sequencing used glioma tissue, nonneoplastic brain tissue, or PBMCs (not recorded which). Receptor source: a human donor with low-grade glioma or glioblastoma, undergoing nonglioma brain surgery, or in good health (not recorded which).

The rearrangement joins TRBV7-2 to TRBJ2-1; the D is unclear. The V gene's germline CDR1 is SGHTA and CDR2 FQGNSA. The CDR3 extends over 14 amino acids. V dropped 0 bases and J dropped 10 bases, with 13 bases sitting between them. The CDR3, as DNA: TGTGCCAGCAGCTTAGCCCTAGTACTATCCGAGCAGTTCTTC. This gives the protein CASSLALVLSEQFF. The full variable domain, its missing parts supplied by reference TRBV7-2 and TRBJ2-1, is GAGVSQSPSNKVTEKGKDVELRCDPISGHTALYWYRQSLGQGLEFLIYFQGNSAPDKSGLPSDRFSAERTGGSVSTLTIQRTQQEDSAVYLCASSLALVLSEQFFGPGTRLTVL.

This clonotype was counted between two and nine times. The J gene is TRBJ2-1, the V gene TRBV20-1, with TRBD2 identical over 12 bases. V was clipped by 0 bases and J by 9 bases; unmatched bases: 12. This CDR3 spans 17 amino acids. Germline V gene data show CDR1 as DFQATT and CDR2 as SNEGSKA (reference sequence). CDR3 in amino acids: CSARDSGWLAGGGEQFF. The CDR3, as DNA: TGCAGTGCTAGAGATTCTGGGTGGCTAGCGGGAGGGGGTGAGCAGTTCTTC.

The chain couples TRBV19 to TRBJ1-5, with no clear D. Germline assignment: CDR1 LNHDA and CDR2 SQIVND (reference sequence). The CDR3 is made up of 14 amino acids. Trimming pared 6 bases from V and 5 bases from J, leaving 14 bases between. Written as DNA, the CDR3 is TGTGCCAGTAGGATGCGCAGCGCCCATCAGCCCCAGCATTTT. Translating gives CASRMRSAHQPQHF.

The genes are TRBV6-2 or TRBV6-3 and TRBJ2-1; D not certain. V was cut by 2 bases and J by 6 bases, with 8 bases left in between. The CDR3 runs to 13 residues. Per germline, CDR1 MNHEY and CDR2 SVGEGT. The CDR3 here is CASSYGVLNEQFF. The DNA for the CDR3 is TGTGCCAGCAGTTACGGGGTGCTCAATGAGCAGTTCTTC.

Turning to this clonotype: A much larger clone differs from this one at a single base, so this may be a read error. The chain carries TRBV28 and TRBJ1-2, with unresolved D. The V gene lost 2 bases and the J gene lost 8 bases, with 12 bases spanning the gap. The germline V gene has CDR1 MDHEN and CDR2 SYDVKM. There are 13 residues in the CDR3. This chain's CDR3 is CASSLLDLEGYTF. CDR3 sequence (DNA): TGTGCCAGCAGTTTACTGGATTTGGAGGGCTACACCTTC.

The rearrangement uses TRBV5-1 and TRBJ2-1; 12 nucleotides agree with TRBD2. Germline-derived CDR1 and CDR2 are SGHRS and YFSETQ. This CDR3 comprises 16 residues. Trimming at V came to 4 bases and at J to 3 bases, leaving 5 bases not matched to a gene. The DNA for the CDR3 is TGCGCCAGCAGCCCGGGACTAGCGGGTTACTACAATGAGCAGTTCTTC. The encoded protein is CASSPGLAGYYNEQFF.

This clonotype showed up many times. The chain joins TRBV28 to TRBJ1-5; D may be TRBD1 (6 bases). Germline-derived CDR1 and CDR2 are MDHEN and SYDVKM. The ends were cut back, 10 bases at V and 6 bases at J, with 22 bases in the middle. The CDR3 has 15 amino acids. In DNA, the CDR3 is TGTGCCACCCGGGGAGTGACAGGAATCTTTCAGCCCCAGCATTTT. Its protein is CATRGVTGIFQPQHF. The complete variable domain, with remaining parts taken from reference TRBV28 and TRBJ1-5, reads DVKVTQSSRYLVKRTGEKVFLECVQDMDHENMFWYRQDPGLGLRLIYFSYDVKMKEKGDIPEGYSVSREKKERFSLILESASTNQTSMYLCATRGVTGIFQPQHFGDGTRLSIL.

This clonotype was recorded many times. The chain carries TRBV6-1 and TRBJ2-1; perhaps TRBD1 as D (6 bases). The CDR3 is made up of 15 amino acids. V was trimmed by 0 bases and J by 0 bases, leaving 6 bases between them. CDR1 is MNHNS and CDR2 is SASEGT in the germline V gene. The CDR3 coding sequence is TGTGCCAGCAGTGAAGCGGGGGCCTCCTACAATGAGCAGTTCTTC. Translated: CASSEAGASYNEQFF.

V and J are TRBV20-1 and TRBJ2-7; no reliable D call. V was trimmed by 1 base and J by 2 bases, leaving 12 bases between them. This CDR3 region has 14 residues. Per germline, CDR1 DFQATT and CDR2 SNEGSKA (reference sequence). Here the CDR3 DNA reads TGCAGTGCTAGAGTCGCTTTGGAACCCTACGAGCAGTACTTC. This encodes CSARVALEPYEQYF.

This clonotype was counted once. A junction end diverges from the germline sequence, so it may reflect a read error. The chain uses TRBV4-3 and TRBJ2-3, with 12 nucleotides matching TRBD1. The CDR3 contains 15 residues. Per the germline V gene, CDR1 is LGHNA and CDR2 is YSLEER. CDR3 bases: TGCGCCAGCAGCAGGGGACAGGGGGCAGAAGATAAGCAGTATTTT. This gives the protein CASSRGQGAEDKQYF.

The genes are TRBV6-1 and TRBJ2-7, with TRBD2 as a possible D gene (5 bases). The CDR3 totals 15 residues. In germline, CDR1 is MNHNS, CDR2 SASEGT. Trimming removed 6 bases from V and 2 bases from J, with 17 bases in between. This chain's CDR3 is CASRPTGLSPYEQYF. The CDR3, as DNA: TGTGCCAGCAGACCTACCGGACTTTCCCCCTACGAGCAGTACTTC.

This clonotype has a count of ten or more. This chain joins TRBV6-1 and TRBJ2-7; TRBD1 might be the D (5 bases). The CDR3 extends over 15 amino acids. The V end lost 6 bases, the J end lost 3 bases, and 18 bases lay between the germline ends. Germline V CDR1 and CDR2: MNHNS, SASEGT. The CDR3 sequence: CASRPSLGHLYEQYF. The CDR3 coding sequence is TGTGCCAGCAGACCCTCACTTGGACACCTCTACGAGCAGTACTTC.

This clonotype occurred a few times. J is TRBJ2-4 and V is TRBV20-1; TRBD2 aligns across 10 bases. V was pared by 3 bases and J by 0 bases, with 2 bases of the junction left unmatched. This CDR3 is 15 amino acids long. The germline gives CDR1 DFQATT, CDR2 SNEGSKA (reference sequence). CDR3 sequence (DNA): TGCAGTGCTAGGGGGACTAGCGTAGCCAAAAACATTCAGTACTTC. Translated, it gives CSARGTSVAKNIQYF.

This clonotype was counted a few times. This clone may be a read error of a much larger clone one base away. This chain uses TRBV15 with TRBJ2-7; D is unclear. This CDR3 comprises 14 residues. V was trimmed by 0 bases and J by 7 bases, leaving 13 bases between them. CDR1 and CDR2 (germline): LNHNV, YYDKDF (reference sequence). CDR3 in amino acids: CATSREIAIYEQYF. The CDR3, as DNA: TGTGCCACCAGCAGAGAGATCGCTATCTATGAGCAGTACTTC.

In regard to this clonotype: An end of the junction does not agree with germline; a read error may underlie this. The chain is built from TRBV6-1 and TRBJ1-5; 9 bases match TRBD1. Germline V gene sequence: CDR1 MNHNS, CDR2 SASEGT. CDR3 length equals 16 residues. This CDR3 is CAISGTGSRGNQHQHF. The CDR3, as DNA: TGTGCCATCAGTGGGACAGGGAGTCGAGGCAATCAGCACCAGCATTTT.

This clonotype was recorded at least ten times. The chain combines TRBV27 with TRBJ2-7; D gene uncertain. Trimming left V 2 bases short and J 6 bases short, with 11 bases between. The V gene's germline CDR1 is MNHEY and CDR2 SMNVEV (reference sequence). CDR3 size: 13 residues. This CDR3 is CASSLKAGSEQYF. The CDR3 coding sequence is TGTGCCAGCAGTTTAAAAGCTGGGTCCGAGCAGTACTTC.

The CDR3 region has the DNA TGTGCCAGCAGCCCGTGGACCGGCGGGGACTACACCTTC. It translates to CASSPWTGGDYTF. V usage is TRBV7-2 and J usage is TRBJ1-2, with D hard to call. Germline V lookup: CDR1 SGHTA, CDR2 FQGNSA. V was pared by 5 bases and J by 10 bases, with 17 bases between. This CDR3 contains 13 residues.